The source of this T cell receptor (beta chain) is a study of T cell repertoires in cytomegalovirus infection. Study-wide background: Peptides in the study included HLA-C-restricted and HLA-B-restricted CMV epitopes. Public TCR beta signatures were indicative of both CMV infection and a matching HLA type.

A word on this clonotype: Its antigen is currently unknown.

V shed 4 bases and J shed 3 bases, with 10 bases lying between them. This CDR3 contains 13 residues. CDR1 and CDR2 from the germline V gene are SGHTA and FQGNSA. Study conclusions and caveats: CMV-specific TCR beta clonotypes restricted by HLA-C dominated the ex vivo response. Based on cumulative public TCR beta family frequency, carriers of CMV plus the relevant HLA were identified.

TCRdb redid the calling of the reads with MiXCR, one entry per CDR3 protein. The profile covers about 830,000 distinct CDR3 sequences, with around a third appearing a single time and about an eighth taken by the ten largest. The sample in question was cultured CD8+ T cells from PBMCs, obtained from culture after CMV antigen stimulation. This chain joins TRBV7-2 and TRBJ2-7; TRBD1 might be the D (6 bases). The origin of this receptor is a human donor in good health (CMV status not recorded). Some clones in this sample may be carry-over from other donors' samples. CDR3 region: CASSSKTGYEQYF. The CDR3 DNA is TGTGCCAGCAGCTCAAAGACAGGCTACGAGCAGTACTTC.